These 10 T cell receptor beta chains were all obtained from the same sample, sequenced in a study of regulatory T cells in long-lasting Graves disease. Sample time point: newly diagnosed GD, antithyroid drugs for less than 3 months. Extracted RNA from PBMCs served as the source of the TCR library. Arm-PCR of CDR3 regions with iRepertoire HTBI primers generated TCR beta libraries. TCRdb reanalysed the multiplex PCR reads using MiXCR and keeps one entry per CDR3 protein. The sample yields about 350,000 distinct CDR3 sequences, about 16% seen once. These data also formed part of another study, on T cells in Graves' hyperthyroidism and ophthalmopathy.

This specimen consisted of peripheral blood mononuclear cells (PBMCs), obtained at new diagnosis, from a patient treated with antithyroid drugs. These receptors all come from a woman under 30 with Graves disease.

This clonotype was observed a few times. The chain has TRBV6-5 and TRBJ1-1, with D possibly being TRBD1 (6 bases). Trimming removed 0 bases at V and 5 bases at J, with 13 bases between. Germline values: CDR1 MNHEY, CDR2 SVGAGI. This CDR3 spans 15 amino acids. CDR3 sequence: CASSYSGGQGTEAFF. CDR3 sequence (DNA): TGTGCCAGCAGTTACTCCGGGGGGCAGGGAACTGAAGCTTTCTTT.

The table lists this clonotype with a few counts. This chain connects TRBV10-3 to TRBJ2-7, with a weak D call TRBD1 (6 bases). Germline V lookup: CDR1 ENHRY, CDR2 SYGVKD. The CDR3 is made up of 13 amino acids. V gave up 4 bases and J gave up 3 bases, with 10 bases separating them. CDR3 amino acids: CAISAQQGYEQYF. Written as DNA, the CDR3 is TGTGCCATCAGTGCCCAACAGGGCTACGAGCAGTACTTC.

This clonotype was picked up many times. The CDR3 coding sequence is TGTGCCAGCAGCGTCCCGAGGACAGCAAACACCGGGGAGCTGTTTTTT. It specifies CASSVPRTANTGELFF. The chain links TRBV7-9 to TRBJ2-2; D possibly corresponds to TRBD1 (6 bases). CDR1 and CDR2 (germline): SEHNR, FQNEAQ (reference sequence). Trimming removed 5 bases at V and 2 bases at J, with 15 bases between. The CDR3 extends over 16 amino acids.

In its sample, this clonotype was seen many times. The chain recombines TRBV20-1 with TRBJ2-7; D may be TRBD2 (5 bases). Trimming removed 3 bases at V and 0 bases at J, with 12 bases between. Germline V CDR1 and CDR2: DFQATT, SNEGSKA (reference sequence). This CDR3 has 14 residues. CDR3 in DNA: TGCAGTGCTAGCCCGGGTGGGAGCTCCTACGAGCAGTACTTC. As protein: CSASPGGSSYEQYF.

The V call is TRBV19, the J call TRBJ1-5; TRBD1 might be the D (5 bases). V was clipped by 3 bases and J by 6 bases, with 12 bases between them. The CDR3 is 14 amino acids. In germline, CDR1 is LNHDA, CDR2 SQIVND (reference sequence). The chain's CDR3 is CASSIEGVGQPQHF. The CDR3 coding sequence is TGTGCCAGTAGTATTGAAGGGGTCGGTCAGCCCCAGCATTTT.

This clonotype was counted ten times or more. The chain couples TRBV6-2 or TRBV6-3 to TRBJ1-5; unclear D gene. The CDR3 runs 14 residues. The V gene lost 7 bases and the J gene lost 0 bases, with 10 bases spanning the gap. Germline loops: CDR1 MNHEY, CDR2 SVGEGT. CDR3 residues: CASIITLSNQPQHF. Here the CDR3 DNA reads TGTGCCAGCATAATAACCCTTAGCAATCAGCCCCAGCATTTT.

This clonotype was found many times. This chain connects TRBV3-1 to TRBJ1-1, with a possible D match to TRBD1 (5 bases). CDR3 size: 15 residues. Germline loops: CDR1 LGHDT, CDR2 YNNKEL (reference sequence). V dropped 6 bases and J dropped 3 bases, with 17 bases sitting between them. CDR3 protein: CASRPDIPRDTEAFF. The DNA of the CDR3 is TGTGCCAGCAGACCGGACATCCCGAGGGACACTGAAGCTTTCTTT.

This clonotype was seen only a few times. CDR3 coding DNA: TGTGCCAGTAGGCCCCCCGAGGGGCGCAACTATGGCTACACCTTC. This codes for CASRPPEGRNYGYTF. V gene TRBV19 combines with J gene TRBJ1-2; possible D gene TRBD1, 5 bases. The V gene lost 6 bases and the J gene lost 2 bases, with 16 bases spanning the gap. Germline values: CDR1 LNHDA, CDR2 SQIVND (reference sequence). The CDR3 contains 15 residues.

This clonotype was found many times. The rearrangement links TRBV4-2 to TRBJ2-7; 8 positions match TRBD1. Germline-derived CDR1 and CDR2 are LGHNA and YNFKEQ. With 4 bases clipped from V and 5 bases from J, the junction kept 10 bases outside the gene matches. The CDR3 extends over 15 amino acids. This CDR3 is CASSPGGTGVDEQYF. Here the CDR3 DNA reads TGTGCCAGCAGCCCTGGGGGGACAGGCGTCGACGAGCAGTACTTC.

This clonotype was counted between two and nine times. The rearrangement joins TRBV20-1 to TRBJ1-2; a weak D match, TRBD1 (6 bases). This CDR3 comprises 13 residues. Between the trimmed V and J ends, which lost 4 bases and 3 bases, there was a span of 12 bases. Germline CDR1 reads DFQATT; CDR2 reads SNEGSKA (reference sequence). CDR3 bases: TGCAGTGCTAAACAGACAGGAGACTATGGCTACACCTTC. As protein: CSAKQTGDYGYTF.